The clone carrying this T cell receptor (beta chain) was seen a handful of times. Trimming removed 10 bases from V and 7 bases from J, with 13 bases in between. The CDR3 runs to 12 residues. The germline V gene has CDR1 ENHRY and CDR2 SYGVKD. The record originates from a study of shared clonotypes between healthy human individuals. Genomic DNA per cell subset filled all wells of several immunoSEQ plates. TCRdb's copy holds only in-frame clones and misses some; the assay was immunoSEQ multiplex PCR. The sample contains a few million clones, 90% to 95% of which appear only once. The chain employs TRBV10-3 and TRBJ1-4; the D gene is possibly TRBD1 (5 bases). The clonotype was recovered from a man younger than 35 in good health. Sample: naive CD4+ T cells sorted from blood. The subset was: CD45RA+ positively selected. CDR3 sequence: CATSGMGEKLFF. The CDR3 DNA is TGTGCCACCTCAGGGATGGGTGAAAAACTGTTTTTT.